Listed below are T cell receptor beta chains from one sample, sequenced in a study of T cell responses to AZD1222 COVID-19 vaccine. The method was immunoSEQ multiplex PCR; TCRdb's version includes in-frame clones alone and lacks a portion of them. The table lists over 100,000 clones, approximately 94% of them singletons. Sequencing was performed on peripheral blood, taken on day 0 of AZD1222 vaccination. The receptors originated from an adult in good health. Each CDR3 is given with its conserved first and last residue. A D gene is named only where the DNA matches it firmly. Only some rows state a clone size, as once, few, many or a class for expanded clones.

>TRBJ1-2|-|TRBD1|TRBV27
CASSLFSPDRGPYGYTF
TGTGCCAGCAGTTTATTCTCCCCGGACAGGGGGCCTTATGGCTACACCTTC
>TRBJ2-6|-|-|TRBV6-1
CASSEVVSSSGANVLTF
TGTGCCAGCAGTGAAGTGGTCAGCTCCTCTGGGGCCAACGTCCTGACTTTC
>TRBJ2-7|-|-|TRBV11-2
CASSSRWGAYEQYF
TGTGCCAGCAGCTCCCGTTGGGGGGCTTACGAGCAGTACTTC
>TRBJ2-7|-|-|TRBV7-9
CASSLAAAYEQYF
TGTGCCAGCAGCTTAGCGGCTGCCTACGAGCAGTACTTC
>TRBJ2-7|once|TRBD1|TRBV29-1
CSVLVQGAYEQYF
TGCAGCGTTTTGGTTCAGGGGGCCTACGAGCAGTACTTC
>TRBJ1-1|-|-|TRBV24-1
CATSDATGRMEAFF
TGTGCCACCAGTGATGCAACAGGGAGAATGGAGGCTTTCTTT
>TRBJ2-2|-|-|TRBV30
CAWSGAGELFF
TGTGCCTGGAGTGGCGCCGGGGAGCTGTTTTTT
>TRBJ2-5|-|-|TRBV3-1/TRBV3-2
CASSSQETQYF
TGTGCCAGCAGCTCACAAGAGACCCAGTACTTC
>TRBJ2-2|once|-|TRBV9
CASSVKGNTGELFF
TGTGCCAGCAGCGTAAAGGGGAACACCGGGGAGCTGTTTTTT
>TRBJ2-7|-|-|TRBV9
CASSVGQSSYEQYF
TGTGCCAGCAGCGTAGGGCAGAGCTCCTACGAGCAGTACTTC
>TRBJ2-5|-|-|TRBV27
CASSPGHLSGETQYF
TGTGCCAGCAGTCCCGGACATCTCTCCGGGGAGACCCAGTACTTC
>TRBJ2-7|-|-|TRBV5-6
CASSLGGRNEQYF
TGTGCCAGCAGCCTAGGAGGGAGGAACGAGCAGTACTTC